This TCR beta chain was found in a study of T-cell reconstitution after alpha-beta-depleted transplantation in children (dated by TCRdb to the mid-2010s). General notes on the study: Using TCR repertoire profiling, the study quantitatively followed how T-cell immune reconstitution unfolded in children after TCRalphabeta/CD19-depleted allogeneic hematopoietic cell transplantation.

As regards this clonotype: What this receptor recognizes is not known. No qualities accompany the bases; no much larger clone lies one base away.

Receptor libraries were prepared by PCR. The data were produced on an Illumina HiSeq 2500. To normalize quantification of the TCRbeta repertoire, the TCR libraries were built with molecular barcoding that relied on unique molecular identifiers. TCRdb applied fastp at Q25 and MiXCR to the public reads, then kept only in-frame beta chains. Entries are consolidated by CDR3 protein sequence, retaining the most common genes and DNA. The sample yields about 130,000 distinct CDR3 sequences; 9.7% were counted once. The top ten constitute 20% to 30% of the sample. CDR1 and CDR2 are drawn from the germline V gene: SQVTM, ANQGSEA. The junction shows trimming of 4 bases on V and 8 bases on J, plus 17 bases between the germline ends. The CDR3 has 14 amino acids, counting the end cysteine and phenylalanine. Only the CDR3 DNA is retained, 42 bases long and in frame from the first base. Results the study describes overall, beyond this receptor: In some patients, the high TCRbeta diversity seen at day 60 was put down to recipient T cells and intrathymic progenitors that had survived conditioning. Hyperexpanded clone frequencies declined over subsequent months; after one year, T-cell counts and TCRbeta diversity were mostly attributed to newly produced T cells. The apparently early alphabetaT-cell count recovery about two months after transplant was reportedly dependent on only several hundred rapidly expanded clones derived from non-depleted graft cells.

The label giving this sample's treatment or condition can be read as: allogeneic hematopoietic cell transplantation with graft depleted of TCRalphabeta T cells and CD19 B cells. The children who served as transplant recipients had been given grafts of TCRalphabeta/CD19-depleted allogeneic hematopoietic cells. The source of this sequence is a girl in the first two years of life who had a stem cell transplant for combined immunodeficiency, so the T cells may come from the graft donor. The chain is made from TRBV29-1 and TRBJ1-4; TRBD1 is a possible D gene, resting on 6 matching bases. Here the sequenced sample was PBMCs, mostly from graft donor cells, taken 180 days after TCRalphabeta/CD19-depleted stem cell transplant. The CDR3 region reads CSVALTGMSEKLFF. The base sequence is TGCAGCGTTGCCCTAACAGGGATGAGCGAAAAACTGTTTTTT.